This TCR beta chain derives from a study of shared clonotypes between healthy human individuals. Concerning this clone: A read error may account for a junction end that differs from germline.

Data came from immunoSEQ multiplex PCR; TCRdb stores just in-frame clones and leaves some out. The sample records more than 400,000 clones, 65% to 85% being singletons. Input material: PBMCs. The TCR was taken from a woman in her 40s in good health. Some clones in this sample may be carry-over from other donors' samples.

The CDR3 DNA reads as TGCGCCAGCAGCCAAGATACGGGGAAGGGAGAGACCCAGTACTTC. Translated, it gives CASSQDTGKGETQYF. V is TRBV5-4 and J is TRBJ2-5, with a tentative D call TRBD2 (5 bases). This CDR3 has 15 residues. CDR1 and CDR2 (germline): SGHNT, YYREEE (reference sequence).